Listed below are T cell receptor beta chains from one sample, sequenced in a study of PD-L1 blockade in urothelial cancer. The assay was immunoSEQ multiplex PCR, and TCRdb's table has in-frame clones only and misses some. The table lists 20,000 to 30,000 clones, around nine tenths of them singletons. Sequences were derived from PBMCs, sampled around atezolizumab (anti-PD-L1) treatment. Receptors originate from a man aged 50-59 years with urothelial cancer. The CDR3 runs from the conserved cysteine through the conserved F or W. The D gene is left open where the match is weak. Clone size is stated in some rows and not others, as once, few, many or a class when expanded.

D: TRBD2
J: TRBJ2-2
size: NA
V: TRBV7-6
DNA: TGTGCCAGCAGCTTACCCACTAGCGGGGGAATTTGGGGCACCGGGGAGCTGTTTTTT
CDR3: CASSLPTSGGIWGTGELFF

D: NA
J: TRBJ2-7
size: once
V: TRBV9
DNA: TGTGCCAGCAGCCTCGACGACAGTCCCTACGAGCAGTACTTC
CDR3: CASSLDDSPYEQYF

D: NA
J: TRBJ1-1
size: NA
V: TRBV19
DNA: TGTGCCAGTAGTATCATCCCAACGAGCACTGAAGCTTTCTTT
CDR3: CASSIIPTSTEAFF

D: TRBD2
J: TRBJ2-1
size: NA
V: TRBV6-1
DNA: TGTGCCAGCAGTGAAACCGGAAGGCTAGCGGGATGGGAGCAGTTCTTC
CDR3: CASSETGRLAGWEQFF

D: TRBD1
J: TRBJ1-6
size: NA
V: TRBV18
DNA: TGTGCCAGCTCACTAGGGACAGGGGGCGATTCACCCCTCCACTTT
CDR3: CASSLGTGGDSPLHF

D: TRBD2
J: TRBJ2-1
size: NA
V: TRBV18
DNA: TGTGCCAGCTCACCCGGGACAGTTAACCTACCGGGACTAGCGGGAGGCCGGGAGTTCTTC
CDR3: CASSPGTVNLPGLAGGREFF

D: NA
J: TRBJ1-6
size: NA
V: TRBV5-1
DNA: TGCGCCAGCAGCTTGGATTCTGGGGGCAGCTCCTATAATTCACCCCTCCACTTT
CDR3: CASSLDSGGSSYNSPLHF

D: NA
J: TRBJ2-1
size: NA
V: TRBV11-2
DNA: TGTGCCAGCAGCTTAGAACTTAGATACAGTAGCTCCTACAATGAGCAGTTCTTC
CDR3: CASSLELRYSSSYNEQFF

D: TRBD2
J: TRBJ2-1
size: NA
V: TRBV11-2
DNA: TGTGCCAGCAGCTTAGAGGCGGGGGGGGCCCCCCCCTACAATGAGCAGTTCTTC
CDR3: CASSLEAGGAPPYNEQFF

D: TRBD1
J: TRBJ2-7
size: once
V: TRBV6-5
DNA: TGTGCCAGCAGTTACCTGGGACAGACTTACGAGCAGTACTTC
CDR3: CASSYLGQTYEQYF

D: NA
J: TRBJ1-5
size: NA
V: TRBV6-1
DNA: TGTGCCAGCATTAACGGGAGGGCTAGCAATCAGCCCCAGCATTTT
CDR3: CASINGRASNQPQHF

D: TRBD2
J: TRBJ2-7
size: NA
V: TRBV7-2
DNA: TGTGCCAGCAGCTCTAGACAGCGGGGGGTCTCCTACGAGCAGTACTTC
CDR3: CASSSRQRGVSYEQYF

D: TRBD2
J: TRBJ2-1
size: once
V: TRBV6-5
DNA: TGTGCCAGCAGTTATTTCCAGCGGGACTACAATGAGCAGTTCTTC
CDR3: CASSYFQRDYNEQFF

D: TRBD1
J: TRBJ2-7
size: NA
V: TRBV29-1
DNA: TGCAGCGTCGCCGGGACAGGCTACGAGCAGTACTTC
CDR3: CSVAGTGYEQYF

D: TRBD1
J: TRBJ1-5
size: NA
V: TRBV6-1
DNA: TGTGCCAGCAGACGAGACAGGGAGAGCAATCAGCCCCAGCATTTT
CDR3: CASRRDRESNQPQHF

D: TRBD1
J: TRBJ2-1
size: NA
V: TRBV15
DNA: TGTGCCACCAAATTCGGGACAGGGAATGAGCAGTTCTTC
CDR3: CATKFGTGNEQFF